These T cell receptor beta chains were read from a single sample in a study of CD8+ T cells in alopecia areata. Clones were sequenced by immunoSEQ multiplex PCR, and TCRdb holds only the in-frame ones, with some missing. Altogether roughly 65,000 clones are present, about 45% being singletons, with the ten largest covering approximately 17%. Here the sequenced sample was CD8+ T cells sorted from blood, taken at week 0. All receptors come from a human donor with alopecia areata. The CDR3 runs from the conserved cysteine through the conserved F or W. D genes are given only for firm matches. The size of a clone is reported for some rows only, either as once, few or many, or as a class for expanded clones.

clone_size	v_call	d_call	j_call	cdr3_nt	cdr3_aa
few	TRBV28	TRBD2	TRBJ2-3	TGTGCCAGCAGCCCCTTAGCGGGAGTAGGCACAGATACGCAGTATTTT	CASSPLAGVGTDTQYF
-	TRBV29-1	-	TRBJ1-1	TGCAGCGTTCCGACATCCGCTGCCACTGAAGCTTTCTTT	CSVPTSAATEAFF
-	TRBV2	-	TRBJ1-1	TGTGCCAGCATAGGCGGGAACACTGAAGCTTTCTTT	CASIGGNTEAFF
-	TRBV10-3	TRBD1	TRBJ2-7	TGTGCCATTCGGACAGGGGGCTCTGGCGAGCAGTACTTC	CAIRTGGSGEQYF
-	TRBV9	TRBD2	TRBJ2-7	TGTGCCAGCAGCGTAGAGGGAGGGGTTGGATCCTACGAGCAGTACTTC	CASSVEGGVGSYEQYF
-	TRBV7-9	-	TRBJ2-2	TGTGCCAGCAGCTCAAGTTCCTGGGAGCTGTTTTTT	CASSSSSWELFF
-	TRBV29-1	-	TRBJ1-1	TGTTGCGCAGTTAACACTGAAGCTTTCTTT	CCAVNTEAFF
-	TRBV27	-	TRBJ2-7	TGTGCCAGCAGTTTTCGCGGGGTCAACGAGCAGTACTTC	CASSFRGVNEQYF
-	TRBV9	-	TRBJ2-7	TGTGCCAGCAGCGTAGCTTACGGCTCCTACGAGCAGTACTTC	CASSVAYGSYEQYF
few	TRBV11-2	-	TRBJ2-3	TGTGCCAGCAGCCCCCCGGCGGTTAGCACAGATACGCAGTATTTT	CASSPPAVSTDTQYF
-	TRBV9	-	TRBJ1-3	TGTGCCAGCAGCTCCGGAAACACCATATATTTT	CASSSGNTIYF
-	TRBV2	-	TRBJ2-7	TGTGCCAGCAGTGGTGTGGGGCAGTACTTC	CASSGVGQYF
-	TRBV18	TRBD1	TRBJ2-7	TGTGCCAGCTCACCAGCGACAGGGGTCGACGAGCAGTACTTC	CASSPATGVDEQYF
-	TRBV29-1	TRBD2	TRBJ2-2	TGCAGCGTTATTCGACTAGCGGGCAACACCGGGGAGCTGTTTTTT	CSVIRLAGNTGELFF
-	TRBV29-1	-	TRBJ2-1	TGCAGCGTTTACAGTTCCAATGAGCAGTTCTTC	CSVYSSNEQFF
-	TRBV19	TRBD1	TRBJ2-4	TGTGCCAGTAGTACCCAGGGGGAGAGCCGTGGGCAAAACATTCAGTACTTC	CASSTQGESRGQNIQYF
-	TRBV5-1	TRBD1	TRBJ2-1	TGCGCCAGCAGCCCCTCTTCCCAGGGGGCCCTCAATGAGCAGTTCTTC	CASSPSSQGALNEQFF
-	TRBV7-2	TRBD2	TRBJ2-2	TGTGCCAGCAGCCCCAGGACTAGCGGTGTAGGCGGGGAGCTGTTTTTT	CASSPRTSGVGGELFF
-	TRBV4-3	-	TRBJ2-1	TGCGCCAGCAGCCAGGGAGACCATAGGGACAATGAGCAGTTCTTC	CASSQGDHRDNEQFF
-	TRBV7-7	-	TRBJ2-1	TGTGCCAGCAGCTCCGGACCCGGGACAAACAATGAGCAGTTCTTC	CASSSGPGTNNEQFF
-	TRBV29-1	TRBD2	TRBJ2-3	TGCAGCGTTGAAGGCGGGGGAAGCACAGATACGCAGTATTTT	CSVEGGGSTDTQYF
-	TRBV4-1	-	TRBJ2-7	TGCGCCAGCAGCCCGGGGGCTAGCGGCTACGAGCAGTACTTC	CASSPGASGYEQYF
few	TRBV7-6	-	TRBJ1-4	TGTGCCAGCAGCTTAGAACAGTACAATGAAAAACTGTTTTTT	CASSLEQYNEKLFF
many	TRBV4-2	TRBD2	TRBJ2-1	TGTGCCAGCAGCCAAGTAGCTAGCGGGAGCTTATCGGGCGGGAATGAGCAGTTCTTC	CASSQVASGSLSGGNEQFF
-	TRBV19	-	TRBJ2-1	TGTGCCAGTGCTGGACAGGGAGGGAATGAGCAGTTCTTC	CASAGQGGNEQFF
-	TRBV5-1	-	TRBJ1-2	TGCGCCAGCAGTCGCGGGTTCGGGGGCGCGGATGGCTACACCTTC	CASSRGFGGADGYTF
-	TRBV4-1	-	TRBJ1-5	TGCGCCAGCAGCCATTTGGACGGTAGCAATCAGCCCCAGCATTTT	CASSHLDGSNQPQHF
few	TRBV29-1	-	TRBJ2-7	TGCAGCGGGGGGGACAGTGTAGGCGAGCAGTACTTC	CSGGDSVGEQYF
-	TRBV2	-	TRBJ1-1	TGTGCCAGCAGAGAAGGTGGTGGGAACACTGAAGCTTTCTTT	CASREGGGNTEAFF
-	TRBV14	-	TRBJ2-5	TGTGCCAGCAGCCAAGCCCTTTCGGGGACCCAGTACTTC	CASSQALSGTQYF
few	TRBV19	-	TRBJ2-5	TGTGCCAGTAGTCCAGGACAGAGCCTCAAGGAGACCCAGTACTTC	CASSPGQSLKETQYF
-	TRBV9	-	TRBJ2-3	TGTGCCAGCAGCGAGAGAGGGTTAGGGGTAAGCACAGATACGCAGTATTTT	CASSERGLGVSTDTQYF
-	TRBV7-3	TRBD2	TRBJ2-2	TGTGCCAGCACCTCACTAGCGGGAGGGCCCGGGGAGCTGTTTTTT	CASTSLAGGPGELFF
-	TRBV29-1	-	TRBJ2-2	TGCAGCGTTGCCGGGACTGCCGGGGAGCTGTTTTTT	CSVAGTAGELFF
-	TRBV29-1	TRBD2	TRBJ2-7	TGCAGCGTTGAAGATCCCCTAGCGGGAGGGTCCTACGAGCAGTACTTC	CSVEDPLAGGSYEQYF
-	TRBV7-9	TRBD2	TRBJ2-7	TGTGCCAGCAGCTTTTATTCGGGAGGGGAGTCCTACGAGCAGTACTTC	CASSFYSGGESYEQYF
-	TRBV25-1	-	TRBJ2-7	TGTGCCAGCAGTGATGTCGGCGAGCAGTACTTC	CASSDVGEQYF
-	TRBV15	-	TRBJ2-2	TGTGCCACCAGCAGAGAAGGAAGGGCCTTCACCGGGGAGCTGTTTTTT	CATSREGRAFTGELFF
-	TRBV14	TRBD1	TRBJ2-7	TGTGCCAGCAGCAGACAGGGACCCGAGCAGTACTTC	CASSRQGPEQYF
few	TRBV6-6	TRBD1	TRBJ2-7	TGTGCCAGCTCCCCCCGGGGGACAGGGGGCGACGAGCAGTACTTC	CASSPRGTGGDEQYF
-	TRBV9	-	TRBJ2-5	TGTGCCAGCAGCGGCGCAGGGGTGGGGGAGACCCAGTACTTC	CASSGAGVGETQYF
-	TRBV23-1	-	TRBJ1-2	TGCGCCAGCACCCCTCTGGAATTATACAGGCCGATCGGGGTTAACTATGGCTACACCTTC	CASTPLELYRPIGVNYGYTF
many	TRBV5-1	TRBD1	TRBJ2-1	TGCGCCAGCAGCTCCGGGACAGGGGAAGTCGATGAGCAGTTCTTC	CASSSGTGEVDEQFF
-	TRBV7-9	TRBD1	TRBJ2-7	TGTGCCAGCAGCGGGACAGGGAGATACGAGCAGTACTTC	CASSGTGRYEQYF
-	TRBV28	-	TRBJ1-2	TGTGCCAGCAGTTCATATGCCCCTAACTATGGCTACACCTTC	CASSSYAPNYGYTF
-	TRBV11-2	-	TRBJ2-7	TGTGCCAGCAGCTTGGAAGCCCCGGACTCCCGGTACTTC	CASSLEAPDSRYF
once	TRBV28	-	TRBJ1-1	TGTGCCACCCTGTGGGGTGAAGCTTTCTTT	CATLWGEAFF
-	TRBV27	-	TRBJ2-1	TGTGCCAGCAGTCCAGAGGACACAAACAATGAGCAGTTCTTC	CASSPEDTNNEQFF
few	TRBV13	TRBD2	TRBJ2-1	TGTGCCAGCAGCCTTCCTCCCGGGACTAGAGGGAACAATGAGCAGTTCTTC	CASSLPPGTRGNNEQFF
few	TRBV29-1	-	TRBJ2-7	TGCAGCGCCCGGGACGGTGTTACCTACGAGCAGTACTTC	CSARDGVTYEQYF
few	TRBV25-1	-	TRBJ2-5	TGTGCCAGCAGTGAAATAAGGACTCTAGGAGAGACCCAGTACTTC	CASSEIRTLGETQYF
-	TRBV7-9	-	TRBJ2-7	TGTGCCAGCAGCCTCGCTGGGGTGCACTACGAGCAGTACTTC	CASSLAGVHYEQYF
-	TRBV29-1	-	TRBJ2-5	TGCAGCGTTGAAGTATTTTCGGGGAGGGAGACCCAGTACTTC	CSVEVFSGRETQYF
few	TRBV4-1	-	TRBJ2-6	TGCGCCAGCAGCCAAGGGGCACAGGGTACTCGTGGGGCCAACGTCCTGACTTTC	CASSQGAQGTRGANVLTF